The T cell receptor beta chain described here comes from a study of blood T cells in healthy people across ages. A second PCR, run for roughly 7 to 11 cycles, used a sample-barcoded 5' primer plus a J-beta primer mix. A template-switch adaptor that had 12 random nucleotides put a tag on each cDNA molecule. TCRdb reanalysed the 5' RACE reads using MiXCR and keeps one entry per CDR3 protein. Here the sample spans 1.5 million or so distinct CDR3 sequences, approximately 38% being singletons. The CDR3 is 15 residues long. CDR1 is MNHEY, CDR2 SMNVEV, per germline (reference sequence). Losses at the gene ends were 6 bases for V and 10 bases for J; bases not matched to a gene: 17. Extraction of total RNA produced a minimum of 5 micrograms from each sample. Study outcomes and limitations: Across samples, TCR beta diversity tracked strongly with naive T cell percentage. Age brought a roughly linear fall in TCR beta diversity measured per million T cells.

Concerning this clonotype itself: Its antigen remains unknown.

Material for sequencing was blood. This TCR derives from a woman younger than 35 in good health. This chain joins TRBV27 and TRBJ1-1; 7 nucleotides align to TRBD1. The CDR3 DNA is TGTGCCAGCAGGGTAATAAGGGACAGCCTGAGCGCAGCTTTCTTT. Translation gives CASRVIRDSLSAAFF.